This entry is about one T cell receptor beta chain. Its antigen is not identified. Time point in this sample: recipient sample about 28 days before transplant, after cytoreduction. Samples: about 28 days before transplant, then days 30, 100 and 180 after. The data were obtained in a study of T cell clonotyping in hematopoietic cell transplantation. Study results and limitations: At the given depth, recipient repertoires were over 95% de novo clonotypes. Recipient TCR diversity dropped after transplant; expanded clonotypes rose from day 30 to 180.

Here immunoSEQ multiplex PCR was the method, and the copy in TCRdb shows in-frame clones only, minus some. The repertoire holds about 41,000 clones, with roughly 85% as singletons. The ends were cut back, 1 base at V and 5 bases at J, with 12 bases in the middle. The CDR3 has 15 residues. Germline CDR1 and CDR2: SGDLS and YYNGEE. This chain joins TRBV9 and TRBJ1-4, with D tentatively TRBD1 (6 bases). This specimen was peripheral blood mononuclear cells, taken before stem cell transplant. The receptor's source is a man in his sixties with acute myeloid leukemia. Some clones in this sample may be carry-over from other donors' samples. In DNA, the CDR3 is TGTGCCAGCAGCGTAACAGGGTGGGAGAATGAAAAACTGTTTTTT. Its protein is CASSVTGWENEKLFF.